This T cell receptor beta chain derives from a study of T cell clonotyping in hematopoietic cell transplantation. Overall study: Recipients' pretransplant samples followed cytoreduction.

The CDR3 is 15 residues long. Per the germline V gene, CDR1 is SGHTA and CDR2 is FQGNSA. After removal of 5 bases from V and 2 bases from J, the junction contained 4 bases not matched to a gene. The time point: recipient sample about 28 days before transplant, after cytoreduction. TCRdb's copy holds only in-frame clones and misses some; the assay was immunoSEQ multiplex PCR. The profile shows around 15,000 clones, 90% to 95% of them singletons. Study outcomes and limitations: Few recipient clonotypes overlapped donors; over 97% were de novo at given depth. Higher Inverse Simpson Index values in graft donor and pretransplant recipient predicted broader posttransplant TCR diversity.

For this clone: Antigen specificity is unknown.

The starting material was peripheral blood mononuclear cells, obtained before stem cell transplant. The chain couples TRBV7-2 to TRBJ2-1, with 9 bases that match TRBD2. This sequence originates from a man between 18 and 35 years old with biphenotypic leukemia. Some clones in this sample may be carry-over from other donors' samples. CDR3 residues: CASSPGLATYNEQFF. CDR3 DNA: TGTGCCAGCAGCCCAGGACTAGCGACCTACAATGAGCAGTTCTTC.